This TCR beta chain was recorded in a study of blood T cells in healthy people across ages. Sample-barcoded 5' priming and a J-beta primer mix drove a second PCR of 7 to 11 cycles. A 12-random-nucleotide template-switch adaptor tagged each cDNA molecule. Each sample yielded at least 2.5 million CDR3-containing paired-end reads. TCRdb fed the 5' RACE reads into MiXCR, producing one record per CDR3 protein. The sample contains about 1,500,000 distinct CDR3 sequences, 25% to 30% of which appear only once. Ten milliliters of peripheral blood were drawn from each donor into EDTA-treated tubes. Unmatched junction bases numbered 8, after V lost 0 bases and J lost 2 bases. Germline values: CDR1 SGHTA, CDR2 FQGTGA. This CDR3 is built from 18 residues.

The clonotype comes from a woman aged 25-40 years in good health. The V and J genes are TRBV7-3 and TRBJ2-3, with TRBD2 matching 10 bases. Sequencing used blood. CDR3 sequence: CASSLTSGGVTNTDTQYF. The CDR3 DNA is TGTGCCAGCAGCTTAACAAGCGGGGGGGTTACTAACACAGATACGCAGTATTTT.